A single sample is the source of the 16 T cell receptor beta chains below, sequenced in a study of PD-L1 blockade in urothelial cancer. Only in-frame clones appear in the TCRdb table, and some are missing; sequencing was by immunoSEQ multiplex PCR. The sample holds approximately 35,000 clones, approximately 34% seen once. The sample was tumor tissue, taken before atezolizumab (anti-PD-L1) treatment. Receptors were obtained from a man aged 60 to 69 with urothelial cancer.

This clone was counted a single time. V and J are TRBV11-3 and TRBJ2-1; 13 bases align to TRBD2. Germline V gene data show CDR1 as SGHNT and CDR2 as YENEEA. V lost 5 bases and J lost 9; bases outside the gene matches: 4. The CDR3 has 14 amino acids. CDR3 DNA: TGTGCCAGCAGCAGGACTAGCGGGGGCGGTGAGCAGTTCTTC. It translates to CASSRTSGGGEQFF.

In this sample, this clone turned up a few times. The chain carries TRBV7-7 and TRBJ2-3; D is perhaps TRBD1 (5 bases). The CDR3 has 15 residues. CDR1 and CDR2 (germline): SSHAT, FNYEAQ (reference sequence). V was clipped by 4 bases and J by 2 bases, with 13 bases between them. The CDR3 DNA reads as TGTGCCAGCAGCTCCAGGGTAGCCGTCACAGATACGCAGTATTTT. Protein: CASSSRVAVTDTQYF.

This clone showed up just a few times. J is TRBJ2-3 and V is TRBV15, with 15 positions matching TRBD2. The CDR3 spans 16 residues. The V gene end was trimmed by 1 base and the J gene end by 4 bases; junction bases not matched to a gene: 0. Germline CDR1 LNHNV, CDR2 YYDKDF (reference sequence). CDR3 loop: CATSRGTSGGADTQYF. Written as DNA, the CDR3 is TGTGCCACCAGCAGAGGGACTAGCGGGGGGGCAGATACGCAGTATTTT. The variable domain in full, with the rest retrieved from reference TRBV15 and TRBJ2-3, is DAMVIQNPRYQVTQFGKPVTLSCSQTLNHNVMYWYQQKSSQAPKLLFHYYDKDFNNEADTPDNFQSRRPNTSFCFLDIRSPGLGDTAMYLCATSRGTSGGADTQYFGPGTRLTVL.

The chain uses TRBV6-8 and TRBJ2-2; 9 bases match TRBD2. This CDR3 contains 15 residues. The germline CDR1 and CDR2 sequences are MNHGY and SAAAGT. V trimming: 6 bases; J trimming: 6 bases; junction bases outside the gene matches: 8. CDR3 sequence reads: CASRPAGGLSGELFF. In DNA, the CDR3 is TGTGCCAGCAGACCGGCGGGGGGGCTGTCCGGGGAGCTGTTTTTT.

The CDR3 is CAISETGQGSGNTIYF. In DNA form, the CDR3 reads TGTGCCATCAGTGAGACCGGACAGGGCTCTGGAAACACCATATATTTT. This chain uses TRBV10-3 with TRBJ1-3, with 8 positions matching TRBD1. The V gene's germline CDR1 is ENHRY and CDR2 SYGVKD. The CDR3 consists of 16 residues. The junction had 3 bases not matched to a gene; V was cut back by 2 bases and J by 0 bases.

This clone was seen more than once but under ten times. V and J are TRBV28 and TRBJ1-4; tentatively, D is TRBD1 (6 bases). Germline V gives CDR1 MDHEN, CDR2 SYDVKM. V gave up 11 bases and J gave up 6 bases, with 13 bases separating them. This CDR3 region has 12 residues. CDR3 sequence: CAVEGVDEKLFF. The DNA of the CDR3 is TGTGCCGTGGAGGGGGTAGATGAAAAACTGTTTTTT.

This clone showed up just a few times. The chain carries TRBV6-8 and TRBJ2-7, with D tentatively TRBD2 (6 bases). CDR1 and CDR2 (germline): MNHGY, SAAAGT. The V end was cut by 4 bases, the J end by 0 bases, with 10 bases between. The CDR3 runs to 14 residues. In nucleotides, the CDR3 is TGTGCCAGCAGTTCGGGACTGGCCTCCTACGAGCAGTACTTC. Translation: CASSSGLASYEQYF.

The chain employs TRBV11-3 and TRBJ2-7; 9 bases fit TRBD2. Germline assignment: CDR1 SGHNT and CDR2 YENEEA. The V gene end was trimmed by 5 bases and the J gene end by 5 bases; junction bases not matched to a gene: 7. The CDR3 length is 14 residues. CDR3 nucleotide sequence: TGTGCCAGCAGCCGCGGGAGGGAAGTTGACGAGCAGTACTTC. Amino acids: CASSRGREVDEQYF. Full variable domain (missing parts from reference TRBV11-3 and TRBJ2-7): EAGVVQSPRYKIIEKKQPVAFWCNPISGHNTLYWYLQNLGQGPELLIRYENEEAVDDSQLPKDRFSAERLKGVDSTLKIQPAELGDSAVYLCASSRGREVDEQYFGPGTRLTVT.

J is TRBJ2-7 and V is TRBV28; 11 bases are a match to TRBD2. Looked up from germline, CDR1 is MDHEN and CDR2 is SYDVKM. V trimming: 6 bases; J trimming: 2 bases; junction bases outside the gene matches: 9. CDR3 size: 16 residues. In DNA form, the CDR3 reads TGTGCCAGCAGCAGTTCCGGGACTAGCGGTGCCTACGAGCAGTACTTC. Residues: CASSSSGTSGAYEQYF.

This clone was seen many times. The chain combines TRBV6-8 with TRBJ2-7; no definite D call. Germline V lookup: CDR1 MNHGY, CDR2 SAAAGT. Trimming took 5 bases from V and 0 from J, leaving 8 bases between them. The CDR3 is made up of 13 amino acids. The CDR3 spells CASSVPASYEQYF. The DNA of the CDR3 is TGTGCCAGCAGTGTTCCAGCCTCCTACGAGCAGTACTTC.

The J gene is TRBJ2-1, the V gene TRBV6-8; 10 bases are a match to TRBD2. V shed 2 bases and J 7 bases; nucleotides not matched to a gene: 5. The CDR3 has 15 residues. From germline, CDR1 is MNHGY and CDR2 SAAAGT. The chain's CDR3 is CASSYPASGSNEQFF. Here the CDR3 DNA reads TGTGCCAGCAGTTACCCGGCTAGCGGGAGTAATGAGCAGTTCTTC.

The gene calls are TRBV6-8 and TRBJ1-1; D gene uncertain. Deletions cut 6 bases from V and 2 bases from J, with 10 bases between. The germline V gene encodes CDR1 MNHGY and CDR2 SAAAGT. This CDR3 has 13 residues. CDR3 region: CASSAVFNTEAFF. The CDR3 DNA reads as TGTGCCAGCAGCGCGGTCTTCAACACTGAAGCTTTCTTT.

This clone has ten or more counts. V is TRBV6-8 and J is TRBJ1-3; possible D gene TRBD1, 6 bases. The germline gives CDR1 MNHGY, CDR2 SAAAGT. The CDR3 covers 14 residues. Trimming pared 10 bases from V and 0 bases from J, leaving 13 bases between. The DNA for the CDR3 is TGTGCCACAATGGGGGGGGCCTCTGGAAACACCATATATTTT. Its protein product is CATMGGASGNTIYF.

The chain joins TRBV18 to TRBJ2-3, with D unresolved. From germline, CDR1 is KGHSH and CDR2 LQKENI. V lost 4 bases and J lost 4, with 12 bases in between. CDR3 size: 14 residues. CDR3 residues: CASSLGARADTQYF. For the CDR3, the DNA is TGTGCCAGCTCACTTGGAGCGCGCGCAGATACGCAGTATTTT.

This clone was counted between two and nine times. The chain employs TRBV9 and TRBJ2-2, with 15 nucleotides matching TRBD2. The CDR3 is 18 amino acids. Germline trimming cut 0 bases from V and 5 bases from J; bases unmatched to any gene: 5. Per germline, CDR1 SGDLS and CDR2 YYNGEE. This chain's CDR3 is CASSVDPGLAGGTGELFF. The CDR3 nucleotides read TGTGCCAGCAGCGTAGATCCTGGACTAGCGGGAGGGACCGGGGAGCTGTTTTTT. Combining the CDR3 with reference TRBV9 and TRBJ2-2 gives the whole variable domain DSGVTQTPKHLITATGQRVTLRCSPRSGDLSVYWYQQSLDQGLQFLIQYYNGEERAKGNILERFSAQQFPDLHSELNLSSLELGDSALYFCASSVDPGLAGGTGELFFGEGSRLTVL.

CDR3 sequence: CGSRGRKETQYF. CDR3 coding DNA: TGCGGCAGTCGGGGCCGGAAAGAGACCCAGTACTTC. This sequence joins TRBV29-1 and TRBJ2-5; D possibly uses TRBD1 or TRBD2 (5 bases each). The CDR3 spans 12 residues. The germline V gene has CDR1 SQVTM and CDR2 ANQGSEA.